Below, 8 T cell receptor beta chains from the same sample are listed, as sequenced in a study of cytomegalovirus exposure and HLA in healthy donors. Data came from immunoSEQ multiplex PCR; TCRdb stores just in-frame clones and leaves some out. Of around 250,000 clones listed, around 91% are singletons. Sequenced material: PBMCs. Receptors originate from a woman in her late teens or twenties in good health and CMV-seronegative.

The V gene is TRBV20-1, the J gene TRBJ2-1; D is unclear. Germline V gene data show CDR1 as DFQATT and CDR2 as SNEGSKA (reference sequence). The CDR3 contains 9 residues. V was clipped by 5 bases and J by 6 bases, with 2 bases between them. The CDR3 DNA follows: TGCAGTGCTCGCAATGAGCAGTTCTTC. It encodes CSARNEQFF.

This sequence joins TRBV7-2 and TRBJ1-5; D perhaps matches TRBD1 (5 bases). Germline-derived CDR1 and CDR2 are SGHTA and FQGNSA. This CDR3 contains 15 residues. Between the trimmed V and J ends, which lost 3 bases and 2 bases, there was a span of 11 bases. The CDR3 DNA sequence: TGTGCCAGCAGCTTGACAGTCCTAGGCAATCAGCCCCAGCATTTT. Translated: CASSLTVLGNQPQHF.

V and J are TRBV5-4 and TRBJ1-1; 7 positions match TRBD1. The V segment lost 6 bases and the J segment 0 bases; nucleotides outside the gene matches: 14. This CDR3 spans 17 amino acids. Germline V gene lookup returns CDR1 SGHNT and CDR2 YYREEE (reference sequence). The CDR3 coding sequence is TGTGCCAGCAACCCCGGGCGACAGGGAACCTTGAACACTGAAGCTTTCTTT. It encodes CASNPGRQGTLNTEAFF.

The V call is TRBV6-1, the J call TRBJ2-7; D is perhaps TRBD2 (6 bases). This CDR3 contains 13 residues. V was clipped by 7 bases and J by 0 bases, with 10 bases between them. Germline loops: CDR1 MNHNS, CDR2 SASEGT. CDR3 DNA: TGTGCCAGCATCGGGACTCCCTCCTACGAGCAGTACGTC. Translating it yields CASIGTPSYEQYV.

The genes are TRBV6-4 and TRBJ2-3; 11 bases map to TRBD2. Germline loops: CDR1 MRHNA, CDR2 SNTAGT. CDR3 length: 18 residues. V lost 0 bases to trimming and J lost 3 bases; unmatched junction nucleotides: 8. The CDR3 sequence is CASSDSPWLAGGTDTQYF. DNA of the CDR3: TGTGCCAGCAGTGACTCCCCTTGGCTAGCGGGGGGAACAGATACGCAGTATTTT.

This chain uses TRBV27 with TRBJ1-1; no firm D call. Germline values: CDR1 MNHEY, CDR2 SMNVEV (reference sequence). The CDR3 spans 13 residues. V was pared by 3 bases and J by 5 bases, with 10 bases between. CDR3 in amino acids: CASSLGSITEAFF. CDR3 DNA: TGTGCCAGCAGTTTGGGCTCCATAACTGAAGCTTTCTTT.

The rearrangement links TRBV7-2 to TRBJ1-6, with D possibly being TRBD1 (6 bases). Trimming shortened V by 5 bases and J by 9 bases, and 14 bases separated the two germline ends. The CDR3 runs 14 residues. CDR1 and CDR2 (germline): SGHTA, FQGNSA. DNA of the CDR3: TGTGCCAGCAGCAAAACAGTCAGGGGTTCACCCCTCCACTTT. Protein product: CASSKTVRGSPLHF.

The gene calls are TRBV5-4 and TRBJ1-1; tentatively, D is TRBD1 (5 bases). Germline CDR1 is SGHNT and CDR2 is YYREEE (reference sequence). V lost 7 bases and J 6 bases, leaving 16 bases between the germline ends. The CDR3 has 13 residues. The CDR3 is CASPGVGEPEAFF. Here the CDR3 DNA reads TGTGCCAGCCCGGGGGTAGGAGAACCTGAAGCTTTCTTT.